The 29 T cell receptor beta chains below all came from one sample that was sequenced in a study of T cells expressing NK-cell markers (TCRdb year 2020). Libraries were built with 5' RACE. The reads were generated on an Illumina HiSeq 2000. After the reads were reprocessed by TCRdb, one entry was made per CDR3 protein sequence, with no DNA. The sample's records list about 380,000 distinct CDR3 sequences. Of the sample, roughly 5.2% falls within the top ten clones. The sample taken for sequencing was blood T cells: a sorted CD56 or NKG2C T cell subset, CD4+ or CD8+ T cells, or bulk PBMC T cells (not recorded which). Receptors were obtained from a man between 18 and 69 years old in good health.

V gene TRBV7-2 combines with J gene TRBJ2-7; absent DNA, TCRdb's TRBD1 call cannot be checked. The CDR3 loop spans 16 amino acids. Germline V gene data show CDR1 as SGHTA and CDR2 as FQGNSA. The CDR3 protein is CASSLLRGSTLYEQYF.

The genes are TRBV7-9 and TRBJ1-4; TCRdb's D call, TRBD1, is unchecked because there is no DNA. The germline V gene encodes CDR1 SEHNR and CDR2 FQNEAQ (reference sequence). The CDR3 contains 16 residues. The CDR3 spells CASSLKTVTTNEKLFF.

J is TRBJ1-5 and V is TRBV28; with no DNA, the TCRdb D assignment of TRBD1 cannot be verified. Per germline, CDR1 MDHEN and CDR2 SYDVKM. The CDR3 covers 13 residues. CDR3 region: CAMGGYSNQPQHF.

This chain connects TRBV14 to TRBJ2-3. Germline CDR1 and CDR2: SGHDN and FVKESK. This CDR3 contains 17 residues. The CDR3 reads CASSQGSLAGGTDTQYF.

The rearrangement links TRBV6-5 to TRBJ1-1; TCRdb's assignment of TRBD1 cannot be checked, as there is no DNA. The CDR3 has 16 amino acids. Germline CDR1 MNHEY, CDR2 SVGAGI. CDR3 protein: CASSSSSAGRGSEAFF.

The chain employs TRBV2 and TRBJ2-2; TCRdb's D call of TRBD1 is untestable without DNA. CDR1 and CDR2 from the germline V gene are SNHLY and FYNNEI. This CDR3 is built from 18 residues. The chain's CDR3 is CASRVGWRKQGAISELFF.

The gene calls are TRBV2 and TRBJ1-4. This CDR3 is built from 11 residues. The germline V gene has CDR1 SNHLY and CDR2 FYNNEI. The CDR3 sequence is CASSDQEKLFF.

The V call is TRBV7-9, the J call TRBJ2-5; TCRdb gives TRBD1 as the D gene, but with no DNA this cannot be confirmed. Germline V gene lookup returns CDR1 SEHNR and CDR2 FQNEAQ (reference sequence). This CDR3 has 15 amino acids. The CDR3 loop is CASSIQGAPQETQYF. Based on the CDR3 plus reference TRBV7-9 and TRBJ2-5, the full variable domain is DTGVSQNPRHKITKRGQNVTFRCDPISEHNRLYWYRQTLGQGPEFLTYFQNEAQLEKSRLLSDRFSAERPKGSFSTLEIQRTEQGDSAMYLCASSIQGAPQETQYFGPGTRLLVL.

The gene calls are TRBV12-3 or TRBV12-4 and TRBJ1-5. The CDR3 contains 15 residues. The CDR3 loop is CASSFRGSRNQPQHF.

V is TRBV7-2 and J is TRBJ1-6; checking the TCRdb D call of TRBD1 is not possible without DNA. The CDR3 extends over 15 amino acids. Germline V lookup: CDR1 SGHTA, CDR2 FQGNSA. The CDR3 loop reads CASSLEGRGGSPLHF.

CDR3 sequence reads: CASSLYGGTNEKLFF. The rearrangement joins TRBV12-3 or TRBV12-4 to TRBJ1-4; the TRBD1 assignment by TCRdb is unverifiable without DNA. The CDR3 length is 15 residues.

This chain's CDR3 is CASSSGRNSGNTIYF. The rearrangement uses TRBV27 and TRBJ1-3; TCRdb's D gene call, TRBD1, goes unchecked for lack of DNA. Germline values: CDR1 MNHEY, CDR2 SMNVEV (reference sequence). This CDR3 spans 15 amino acids.

The V call is TRBV25-1, the J call TRBJ2-5; TCRdb's D call, TRBD2, is unchecked because there is no DNA. Germline CDR1 is MGHDK and CDR2 is SYGVNS. The CDR3 is 14 amino acids. CDR3 sequence reads: CASSVNGPQETQYF. Looking up the rest from reference TRBV25-1 and TRBJ2-5 gives the full variable domain: EADIYQTPRYLVIGTGKKITLECSQTMGHDKMYWYQQDPGMELHLIHYSYGVNSTEKGDLSSESTVSRIRTEHFPLTLESARPSHTSQYLCASSVNGPQETQYFGPGTRLLVL.

This chain links TRBV5-6 with TRBJ1-1; TCRdb returns TRBD1, unconfirmable since there is no DNA. This CDR3 has 12 amino acids. The germline CDR1 and CDR2 sequences are SGHDT and YYEEEE. The CDR3 region is CASSFLKDRAFF.

This CDR3 is CSARDVQGGELFF. V gene TRBV20-1 combines with J gene TRBJ2-2; absent DNA, TCRdb's TRBD1 call cannot be checked. The CDR3 is 13 residues long. Germline assignment: CDR1 DFQATT and CDR2 SNEGSKA (reference sequence).

The chain carries TRBV14 and TRBJ2-7; the D gene TCRdb calls, TRBD1, cannot be checked with no DNA. This CDR3 region has 14 residues. Germline V gene lookup returns CDR1 SGHDN and CDR2 FVKESK. This chain's CDR3 is CASSQSRLSYEQYF.

This sequence joins TRBV7-6 and TRBJ2-1. CDR3 size: 15 residues. Germline CDR1 reads SGHVS; CDR2 reads FNYEAQ. The CDR3 protein is CASSLATASYNEQFF.

The chain carries TRBV25-1 and TRBJ1-2; TCRdb returns TRBD1, unconfirmable since there is no DNA. This CDR3 spans 16 amino acids. Germline V gene lookup returns CDR1 MGHDK and CDR2 SYGVNS. CDR3 amino acids: CASSELSTASNYGYTF.

V and J are TRBV6-2 or TRBV6-3 and TRBJ2-2; TCRdb's D gene call, TRBD2, goes unchecked for lack of DNA. CDR3 length: 17 residues. Germline values: CDR1 MNHEY, CDR2 SVGEGT. Here the CDR3 reads CASSQVGGGMNTGELFF.

Here the CDR3 reads CASSKSSGKQYF. The chain has TRBV21-1 and TRBJ2-7; lacking DNA, the TRBD1 call made by TCRdb goes unchecked. TRBV21-1 is a pseudogene locus. The CDR3 extends over 12 amino acids.

The chain joins TRBV5-6 to TRBJ1-1; without DNA, the TCRdb call of TRBD1 cannot be checked. The CDR3 runs to 14 residues. Germline CDR1 reads SGHDT; CDR2 reads YYEEEE. The CDR3 sequence: CASSRPTGGKGAFF.

The chain has TRBV2 and TRBJ2-2; checking the TCRdb D call of TRBD1 is not possible without DNA. Germline CDR1 reads SNHLY; CDR2 reads FYNNEI. The CDR3 length is 14 residues. CDR3: CASSRGGYTGELFF.

The chain joins TRBV15 to TRBJ1-1. Germline V gene lookup returns CDR1 LNHNV and CDR2 YYDKDF (reference sequence). This CDR3 spans 13 amino acids. The CDR3 protein is CATSNSGRTEAFF.

CDR3: CATTDRGRAGANVLTF. This chain connects TRBV28 to TRBJ2-6; the TCRdb call, TRBD1, lacks DNA for checking. The CDR3 extends over 16 amino acids. CDR1 and CDR2 (germline): MDHEN, SYDVKM.

J is TRBJ1-2 and V is TRBV20-1. The CDR3 loop spans 12 amino acids. Germline CDR1 DFQATT, CDR2 SNEGSKA (reference sequence). The CDR3 reads CSASAPPTGYTF.

The chain joins TRBV27 to TRBJ1-6; the TCRdb D gene call, TRBD1, has no DNA to confirm it. CDR3 length: 20 amino acids. Germline V lookup: CDR1 MNHEY, CDR2 SMNVEV (reference sequence). CDR3: CASSLRFRAGQSSYNSPLHF.

This chain joins TRBV29-1 and TRBJ1-1; the D call from TCRdb, TRBD1, cannot be confirmed without DNA. The CDR3 runs 13 residues. The germline CDR1 and CDR2 sequences are SQVTM and ANQGSEA. The CDR3 spells CSVRDPGVAEAFF.

The chain is built from TRBV3-1 and TRBJ2-3; TCRdb's D gene call, TRBD2, goes unchecked for lack of DNA. Germline V gene lookup returns CDR1 LGHDT and CDR2 YNNKEL (reference sequence). The CDR3 spans 13 residues. CDR3 region: CASSPLARDTQYF.

The gene calls are TRBV3-1 and TRBJ2-5. CDR1 and CDR2 (germline): LGHDT, YNNKEL (reference sequence). The CDR3 covers 17 residues. The CDR3 spells CASSQRLGYGVQETQYF.